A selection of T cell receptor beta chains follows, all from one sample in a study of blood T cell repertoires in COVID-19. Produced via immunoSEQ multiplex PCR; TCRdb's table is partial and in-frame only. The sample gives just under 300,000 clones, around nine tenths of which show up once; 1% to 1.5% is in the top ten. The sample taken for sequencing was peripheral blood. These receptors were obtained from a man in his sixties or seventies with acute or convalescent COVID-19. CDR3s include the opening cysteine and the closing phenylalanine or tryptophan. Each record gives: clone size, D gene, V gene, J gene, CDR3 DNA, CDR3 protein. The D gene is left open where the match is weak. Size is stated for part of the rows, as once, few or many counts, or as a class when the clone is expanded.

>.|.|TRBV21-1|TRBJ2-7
TGTGCCAGCAGCAAAGAGTTTGGACTAGCGCACCGTTACTCCTACGAGCAGTACTTC
CASSKEFGLAHRYSYEQYF
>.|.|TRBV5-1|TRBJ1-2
TGCGCCAGCAGCTTGGGGCAGGGAAACTATGGCTACACCTTC
CASSLGQGNYGYTF
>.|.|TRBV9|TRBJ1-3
TGTGCCAGCAGTGATACAGACGCCGGAAACACCATATATTTT
CASSDTDAGNTIYF
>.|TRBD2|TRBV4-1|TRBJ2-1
TGCGCCAGCACCGAAAATTCGGGACTAGTTAAATACAATGAGCAGTTCTTC
CASTENSGLVKYNEQFF
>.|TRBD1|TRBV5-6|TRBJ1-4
TGTGCCAGCAGCTCCGGGACAGGGGGGAGGCATGAAAAACTGTTTTTT
CASSSGTGGRHEKLFF
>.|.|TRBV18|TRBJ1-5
TGTGCCAGCTCACCAGGCCGCAATCAGCCCCAGCATTTT
CASSPGRNQPQHF
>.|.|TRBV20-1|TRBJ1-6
TGCAGTGCTAGTAGAGGAGCCAATTCACCCCTCCACTTT
CSASRGANSPLHF
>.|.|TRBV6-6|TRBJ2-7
TGTGCCAGCAGTTACGCCCCAGGGGAGACCTACGAGCAGTACTTC
CASSYAPGETYEQYF
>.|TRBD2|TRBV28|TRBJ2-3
TGTGCCAGCAGTTTGGTGGCGGGGGGGCCGAGAGATACGCAGTATTTT
CASSLVAGGPRDTQYF
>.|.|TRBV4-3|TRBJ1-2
TGCGCCAGCAGCCAAATGACAGCGTTGCGTGGCTACACCTTC
CASSQMTALRGYTF
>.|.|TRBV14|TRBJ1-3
TGTGCCAGCAGCCATCGGGGACTGCTCTCTGGAAACACCATATATTTT
CASSHRGLLSGNTIYF
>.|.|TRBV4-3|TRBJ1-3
TGCGCCAGCAGCCAAGAGGCGGGGTCTGGAAACACCATATATTTT
CASSQEAGSGNTIYF
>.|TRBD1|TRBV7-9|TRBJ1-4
TGTGCCAGCAGCACTGGGACAGGGGGCCTAAATGGGAATGAAAAACTGTTTTTT
CASSTGTGGLNGNEKLFF
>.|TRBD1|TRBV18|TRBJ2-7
TGTGCCAGCTCACCGGGGACAGGAAGTAGCTACGAGCAGTACTTC
CASSPGTGSSYEQYF
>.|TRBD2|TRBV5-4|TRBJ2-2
TGTGCCAGCAGCCTCAACGGACTAGCGGGCACCGGGGAGCTGTTTTTT
CASSLNGLAGTGELFF
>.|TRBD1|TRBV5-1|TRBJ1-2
TGCGCCAGCAGCCTAGGACAGGGATGGGACTATGGCTACACCTTC
CASSLGQGWDYGYTF
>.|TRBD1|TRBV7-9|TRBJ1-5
TGTGCCAGCAGCACTAGACAGGGGAAGTTTTATAGCAATCAGCCCCAGCATTTT
CASSTRQGKFYSNQPQHF
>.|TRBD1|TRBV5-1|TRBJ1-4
TGCGCCAGCAGCTTGGGGGACAGGGCCCTTGAAAAACTGTTTTTT
CASSLGDRALEKLFF
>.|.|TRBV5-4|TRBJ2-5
TGTGCCAGCAGCTTGAGCACCGAGACCCAGTACTTC
CASSLSTETQYF
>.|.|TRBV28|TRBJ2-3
TGTGCCGCTGAGGGAAGGGCGGGCACAGATACGCAGTATTTT
CAAEGRAGTDTQYF
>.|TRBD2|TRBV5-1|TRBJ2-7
TGCGCCAGCAGCCGCGGACTAGCGGGAGCCCCATCCTACGAGCAGTACTTC
CASSRGLAGAPSYEQYF
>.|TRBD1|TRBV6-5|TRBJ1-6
TGTGCCAGCAGTTACACCCAGGGGGCAGGTTCACCCCTCCACTTT
CASSYTQGAGSPLHF
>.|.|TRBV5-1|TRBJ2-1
TGCGCCAGCAGCTTGGGTGGCAGTTACAATGAGCAGTTCTTC
CASSLGGSYNEQFF
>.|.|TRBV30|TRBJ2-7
TGTGCCTGGAGTATCGGACAGAGCTCCTACGAGCAGTACTTC
CAWSIGQSSYEQYF
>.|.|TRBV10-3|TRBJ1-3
TGTGCCATCAGAAGGACAGCAAGCTCTGGAAACACCATATATTTT
CAIRRTASSGNTIYF
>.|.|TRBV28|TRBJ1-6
TGTGCCAGCAGCCCCGAGACAGTCCACCTCCACTTT
CASSPETVHLHF
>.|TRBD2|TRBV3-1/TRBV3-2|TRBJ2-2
TGTGCCAGCAGCCCAGGATATGGACTAGCGGGGTACACCGGGGAGCTGTTTTTT
CASSPGYGLAGYTGELFF
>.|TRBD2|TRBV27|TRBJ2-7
TGTGCCAGCAGACCGGGACTAGCAGCCTACGAGCAGTACTTC
CASRPGLAAYEQYF
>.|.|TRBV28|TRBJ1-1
TGTGCCAGCACCCCTCCGGGGAACACTGAAGCTTTCTTT
CASTPPGNTEAFF
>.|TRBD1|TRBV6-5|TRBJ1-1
TGTGCCAGCAAAGGACAGGGAACTGAAGCTTTCTTT
CASKGQGTEAFF
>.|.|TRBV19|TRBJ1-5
TGTGCCAGTAGTAGTGTCAGGGAGGCGCCCCAGCATTTT
CASSSVREAPQHF
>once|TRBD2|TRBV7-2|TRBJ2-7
TGTGCCAGCAGCTTAGAGGTCACGGGGGGCTACGAGCAGTACTTC
CASSLEVTGGYEQYF
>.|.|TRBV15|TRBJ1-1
TGTGCCACCAGCATAAGGGGCCCAGGGATGGACACTGAAGCTTTCTTT
CATSIRGPGMDTEAFF
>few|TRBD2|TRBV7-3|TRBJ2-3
TGTGCCAGCAGCTTAACCACTCATAGCGGGGGGCCAGCAGATACGCAGTATTTT
CASSLTTHSGGPADTQYF
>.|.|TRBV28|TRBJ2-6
TGTGCCAGCAGTTTCCTTGACAGCTCTGGGGCCAACGTCCTGACTTTC
CASSFLDSSGANVLTF
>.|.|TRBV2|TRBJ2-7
TGTGCCAGCAGACCCTTGACATTGCTGGTCCACGAGCAGTACTTC
CASRPLTLLVHEQYF
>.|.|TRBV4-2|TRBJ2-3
TGTGCCAGCAGCCAAGAGCGAGATACGCAGTATTTT
CASSQERDTQYF
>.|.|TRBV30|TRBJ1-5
TGTGCCTGGGCCGGGGGGTGGAATCAGCCCCAGCATTTT
CAWAGGWNQPQHF
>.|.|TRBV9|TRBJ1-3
TGTGCCAGCAGCCCATTACAGGGATCTGGAAACACCATATATTTT
CASSPLQGSGNTIYF
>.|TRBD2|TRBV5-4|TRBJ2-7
TGTGCCAGCAGCACTTCACTAGCGGGGACCTACGAGCAGTACTTC
CASSTSLAGTYEQYF
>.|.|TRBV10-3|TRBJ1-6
TGTGCCATCAGTGAGTCTTTCGGACAAGATAATTCACCCCTCCACTTT
CAISESFGQDNSPLHF
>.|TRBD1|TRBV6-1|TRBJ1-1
TGTGCCAGCAGTGATGGACAGGGAACTGAAGCTTTCTTT
CASSDGQGTEAFF
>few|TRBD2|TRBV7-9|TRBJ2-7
TGTGCCAGCAGCTTACTCAGCGGGAGCTACGAGCAGTACTTC
CASSLLSGSYEQYF
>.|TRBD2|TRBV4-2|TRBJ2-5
TGTGCCAGCAGCCTTAGACTAGCGGGGGGGCAAGAGACCCAGTACTTC
CASSLRLAGGQETQYF
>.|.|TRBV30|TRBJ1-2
TGTGCCTGGAGTAAGCAGGGATTTAACTATGGCTACACCTTC
CAWSKQGFNYGYTF
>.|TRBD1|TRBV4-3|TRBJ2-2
TGCGCCAGCAGCCAAGATTATCGCAGGGGGCTGATCGGGGAGCTGTTTTTT
CASSQDYRRGLIGELFF
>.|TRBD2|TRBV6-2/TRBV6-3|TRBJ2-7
TGTGCCAGCAGTTCCCTAGGGACTAGCGGGAGAGGGGACGAGCAGTACTTC
CASSSLGTSGRGDEQYF
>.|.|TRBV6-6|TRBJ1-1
TGTGCCAGCAGGCCCCAGACGGGGTCGGTCGACACTGAAGCTTTCTTT
CASRPQTGSVDTEAFF